Presented here are 18 T cell receptor beta chains from one specimen sequenced in a study of blood T cell repertoires in COVID-19. Assay: immunoSEQ multiplex PCR; the TCRdb copy retains only in-frame clones and omits some. The table shows tens of thousands of clones, with 80% to 90% occurring only once. Sequenced sample: peripheral blood. Every receptor here comes from a woman aged 70-85 years with acute or convalescent COVID-19.

V and J are TRBV7-2 and TRBJ2-7, with 9 bases identical to TRBD2. Germline values: CDR1 SGHTA, CDR2 FQGNSA. Losses at the gene ends were 5 bases for V and 7 bases for J; bases not matched to a gene: 9. The CDR3 runs to 14 residues. CDR3 coding DNA: TGTGCCAGCAGCCGCGGGAGGGCCTCGGGGGAGCAGTACTTC. It translates to CASSRGRASGEQYF.

The rearrangement links TRBV29-1 to TRBJ1-2, with 7 bases matching TRBD1. This CDR3 has 12 amino acids. Looked up from germline, CDR1 is SQVTM and CDR2 is ANQGSEA. The V and J ends lost 6 bases and 0 bases, in that order; junction bases with no gene match: 1. CDR3 nucleotides: TGCAGCGTCGGGACAGCTAACTATGGCTACACCTTC. It is translated as CSVGTANYGYTF.

This chain connects TRBV5-1 to TRBJ2-1, with D uncertain. Germline V lookup: CDR1 SGHRS, CDR2 YFSETQ. V lost 5 bases and J 6 bases, leaving 12 bases between the germline ends. The CDR3 sequence is 13 residues long. The CDR3 DNA reads as TGCGCCAGCAGAAGTTCTGGGCTCAATGAGCAGTTCTTC. Encoded protein: CASRSSGLNEQFF.

The V call is TRBV21-1, the J call TRBJ2-2; TRBD1, the table's D call, lacks a check against the DNA. TRBV21-1 is tagged as a pseudogene. The CDR3 totals 15 residues. Here the CDR3 DNA reads TGTGCCACCAAGAAGACACCACTTAACACCGGGGAGCTGTTTTTT. It translates to CATKKTPLNTGELFF.

The rearrangement links TRBV27 to TRBJ2-7; 10 positions match TRBD2. The CDR3 sequence is 15 residues long. Germline CDR1 and CDR2: MNHEY and SMNVEV (reference sequence). Trimming cost V 5 bases and J 4 bases; bases outside gene matches: 8. The CDR3 DNA reads TGTGCCAGCAGTGACCTACTAGCGGGGCTTTACGAGCAGTACTTC. Its translation is CASSDLLAGLYEQYF.

The chain is built from TRBV6-5 and TRBJ2-5, with D possibly TRBD2 on 5 matching bases. The germline V and J ends were trimmed by 6 bases and 7 bases, with 21 bases remaining between them. CDR1 is MNHEY, CDR2 SVGAGI, per germline. The CDR3 is 15 amino acids. In DNA form, the CDR3 reads TGTGCCAGCAGGCCGGGGTACGAGGTGACTGGGACCCAGTACTTC. Encoded protein: CASRPGYEVTGTQYF.

The V call is TRBV19, the J call TRBJ2-1; TRBD1 matches at 8 bases. The CDR3 runs to 18 residues. Germline trimming cut 5 bases from V and 4 bases from J; bases unmatched to any gene: 16. Germline values: CDR1 LNHDA, CDR2 SQIVND (reference sequence). This chain's CDR3 is CASSPRQGPTHIYNEQFF. Written as DNA, the CDR3 is TGTGCCAGTAGTCCACGACAGGGGCCAACACACATTTACAATGAGCAGTTCTTC.

V gene TRBV28 combines with J gene TRBJ1-5; TRBD1 aligns across 9 bases. The CDR3 runs 14 residues. Germline CDR1 and CDR2: MDHEN and SYDVKM. V dropped 6 bases and J dropped 7; count of bases not matched to a gene: 7. CDR3 coding DNA: TGTGCCAGCAGGCAACAGGGGGCCGGCCAGCCCCAGCATTTT. Translated: CASRQQGAGQPQHF.

V usage is TRBV27 and J usage is TRBJ2-2; the D is unclear. This CDR3 is built from 14 residues. The V gene's germline CDR1 is MNHEY and CDR2 SMNVEV (reference sequence). V was cut by 6 bases and J by 2 bases, with 10 bases left in between. CDR3 in amino acids: CASRNSPNTGELFF. In DNA form, the CDR3 reads TGTGCCAGCAGGAACTCTCCCAACACCGGGGAGCTGTTTTTT.

As to this clone: The junction differs from germline at one of its ends, possibly a read error. The V and J genes are TRBV29-1 and TRBJ1-2; D gene unclear. The germline gives CDR1 SQVTM, CDR2 ANQGSEA. This CDR3 region has 17 residues. The CDR3 sequence is CSDEGRVSGSANYGYTF. The CDR3 bases are TGCAGCGATGAAGGGAGGGTGTCCGGATCAGCTAACTATGGCTACACCTTC.

The chain combines TRBV9 with TRBJ2-4, with 10 bases matching TRBD1. Losses at the gene ends were 3 bases for V and 8 bases for J; bases not matched to a gene: 8. This CDR3 comprises 15 residues. From germline, CDR1 is SGDLS and CDR2 YYNGEE. Here the CDR3 reads CASSARQGARDIQYF. As DNA, the CDR3 is TGTGCCAGCAGCGCCCGACAGGGGGCTCGGGACATTCAGTACTTC.

V and J are TRBV7-2 and TRBJ2-7; no clear D gene. The CDR3 loop spans 13 amino acids. V dropped 5 bases and J dropped 1 base, with 9 bases sitting between them. In germline, CDR1 is SGHTA, CDR2 FQGNSA. CDR3 loop: CASSTDGSYEQYF. CDR3 in DNA: TGTGCCAGCAGCACCGACGGGTCCTACGAGCAGTACTTC.

This chain uses TRBV21-1 with TRBJ1-2; the table's D call, TRBD1, was not checked against the DNA. TRBV21-1 is classified as a pseudogene. This CDR3 is built from 14 residues. For the CDR3, the DNA is TGTGCCAGCAGCAAAGGGGGCCCTTACCCCGGCTACACCTTC. It is translated as CASSKGGPYPGYTF.

This clone came up a few times. V is TRBV5-6 and J is TRBJ2-1; 9 bases line up with TRBD1. V lost 4 bases to trimming and J lost 8 bases; unmatched junction nucleotides: 10. This CDR3 spans 15 amino acids. Germline-derived CDR1 and CDR2 are SGHDT and YYEEEE. DNA of the CDR3: TGTGCCAGCAGCCCAGCCGGGACAGGGAAGGATGAGCAGTTCTTC. This translates into CASSPAGTGKDEQFF. Full variable domain (outside the CDR3, taken from reference TRBV5-6 and TRBJ2-1): DAGVTQSPTHLIKTRGQQVTLRCSPKSGHDTVSWYQQALGQGPQFIFQYYEEEERQRGNFPDRFSGHQFPNYSSELNVNALLLGDSALYLCASSPAGTGKDEQFFGPGTRLTVL.

V usage is TRBV29-1 and J usage is TRBJ1-2; D is perhaps TRBD1 (6 bases). Between the trimmed V and J ends, which lost 3 bases and 6 bases, there was a span of 20 bases. CDR3 length: 15 amino acids. CDR1 is SQVTM and CDR2 is ANQGSEA in the germline V gene. CDR3 residues: CSVDRGRWTFNGYTF. DNA for the CDR3: TGCAGCGTTGATAGGGGGAGATGGACCTTTAATGGCTACACCTTC.

The CDR3 sequence is CASSQSRVGNTGELFF. The DNA for the CDR3 is TGCGCCAGCAGCCAATCTCGGGTTGGGAACACCGGGGAGCTGTTTTTT. The chain combines TRBV10-1 with TRBJ2-2; D is ambiguous. CDR1 is WNHNN, CDR2 SYGVQD, per germline (reference sequence). The CDR3 has 16 amino acids. The ends were cut back, 6 bases at V and 1 base at J, with 15 bases in the middle.

This clone appeared a few times. V and J are TRBV5-1 and TRBJ1-4; the match to TRBD1 covers 7 bases. CDR1 and CDR2 (germline): SGHRS, YFSETQ. CDR3 length: 14 amino acids. After removal of 5 bases from V and 8 bases from J, the junction contained 9 bases not matched to a gene. The CDR3 DNA is TGCGCCAGCAGATTGACAGGGAACGAAGAAAAACTGTTTTTT. It is translated as CASRLTGNEEKLFF. Full variable domain (missing parts from reference TRBV5-1 and TRBJ1-4): KAGVTQTPRYLIKTRGQQVTLSCSPISGHRSVSWYQQTPGQGLQFLFEYFSETQRNKGNFPGRFSGRQFSNSRSEMNVSTLELGDSALYLCASRLTGNEEKLFFGSGTQLSVL.

This chain uses TRBV5-1 with TRBJ2-5, with D possibly being TRBD1 (6 bases). V shed 2 bases and J shed 1 base, with 12 bases lying between them. This CDR3 comprises 15 residues. CDR1 is SGHRS and CDR2 is YFSETQ in the germline V gene. The CDR3 loop is CASSFQVGGQETQYF. The CDR3 region has the DNA TGCGCCAGCAGCTTCCAGGTAGGGGGCCAAGAGACCCAGTACTTC.